This record concerns one T cell receptor beta chain sequence. This specimen belongs to a study of blood T cell repertoires in COVID-19. Study overall: Acute-phase and convalescent COVID-19 samples originated in the United States, Italy and Spain. T cells, B-cell-depleted T cells, or PBMCs provided the cDNA or gDNA that served as material.

Germline V gene lookup returns CDR1 LGHDT and CDR2 YNNKEL (reference sequence). The CDR3 is made up of 13 amino acids. Trimming took off 9 bases at V and 9 bases at J, with 15 bases between the two ends. As originally analysed: Scientists estimated how many nucleated cells there were by amplifying reference gene primers. Only in-frame clones appear in the TCRdb table, and some are missing; sequencing was by immunoSEQ multiplex PCR. From that table come the V and J calls and clone size; the DNA was used to work out D and trimming. In the table there are about 59,000 clones, around 90% of which are singletons.

The chain links TRBV3-1 (or the pseudogene TRBV3-2) to TRBJ1-6, with a possible D match to TRBD1 (6 bases). The sequenced material came from peripheral blood. This clonotype was sampled from a man of 80 years or more with acute or convalescent COVID-19. The CDR3 coding sequence is TGTGCCAGTTCAGGGGATCTGAGTTCACCCCTCCACTTT. This translates into CASSGDLSSPLHF.